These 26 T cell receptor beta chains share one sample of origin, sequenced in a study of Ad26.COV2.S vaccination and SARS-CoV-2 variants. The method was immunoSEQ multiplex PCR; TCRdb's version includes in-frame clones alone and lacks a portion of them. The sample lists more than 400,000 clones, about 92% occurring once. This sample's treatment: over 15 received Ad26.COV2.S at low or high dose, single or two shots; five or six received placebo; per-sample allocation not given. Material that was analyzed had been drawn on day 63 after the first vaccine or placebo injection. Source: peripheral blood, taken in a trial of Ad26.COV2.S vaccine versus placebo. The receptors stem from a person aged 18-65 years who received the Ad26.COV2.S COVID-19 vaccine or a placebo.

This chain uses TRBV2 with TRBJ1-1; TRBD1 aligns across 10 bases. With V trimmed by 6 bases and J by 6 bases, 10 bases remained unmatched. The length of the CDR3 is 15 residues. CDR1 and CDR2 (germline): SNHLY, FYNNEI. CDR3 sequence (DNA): TGTGCCAGCAGCACCATGACAGGGGGCTACGCTGAAGCTTTCTTT. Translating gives CASSTMTGGYAEAFF.

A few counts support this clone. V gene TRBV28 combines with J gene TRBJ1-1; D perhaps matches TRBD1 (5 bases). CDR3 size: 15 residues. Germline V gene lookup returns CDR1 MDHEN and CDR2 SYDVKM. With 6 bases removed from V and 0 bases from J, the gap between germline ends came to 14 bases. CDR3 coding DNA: TGTGCCAGCAGATTCGTGACAGAGATGAACACTGAAGCTTTCTTT. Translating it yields CASRFVTEMNTEAFF. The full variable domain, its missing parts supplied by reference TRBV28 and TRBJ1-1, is DVKVTQSSRYLVKRTGEKVFLECVQDMDHENMFWYRQDPGLGLRLIYFSYDVKMKEKGDIPEGYSVSREKKERFSLILESASTNQTSMYLCASRFVTEMNTEAFFGQGTRLTVV.

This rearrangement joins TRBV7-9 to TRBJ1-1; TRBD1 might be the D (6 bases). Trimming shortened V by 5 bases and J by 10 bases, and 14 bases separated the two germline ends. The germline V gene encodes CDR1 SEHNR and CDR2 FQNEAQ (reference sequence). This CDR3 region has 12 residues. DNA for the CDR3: TGTGCCAGCAGCCCCTCGGGGGCGGGAGCTTTCTTT. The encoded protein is CASSPSGAGAFF.

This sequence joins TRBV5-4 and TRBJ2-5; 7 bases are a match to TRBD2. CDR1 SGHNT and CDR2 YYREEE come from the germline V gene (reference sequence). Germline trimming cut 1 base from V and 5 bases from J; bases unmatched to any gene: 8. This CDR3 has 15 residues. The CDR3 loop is CASSLHGGSAETQYF. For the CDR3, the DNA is TGTGCCAGCAGCTTGCACGGGGGGTCAGCGGAGACCCAGTACTTC.

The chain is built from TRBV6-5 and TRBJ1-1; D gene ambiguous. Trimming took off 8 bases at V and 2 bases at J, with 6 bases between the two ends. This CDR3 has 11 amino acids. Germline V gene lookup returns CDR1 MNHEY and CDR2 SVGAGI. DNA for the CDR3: TGTGCCAGCGCCCATAACACTGAAGCTTTCTTT. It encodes CASAHNTEAFF.

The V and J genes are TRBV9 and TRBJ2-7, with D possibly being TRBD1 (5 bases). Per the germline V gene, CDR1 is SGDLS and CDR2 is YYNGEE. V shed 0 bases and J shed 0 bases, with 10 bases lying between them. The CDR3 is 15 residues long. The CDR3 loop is CASSVGAGYSYEQYF. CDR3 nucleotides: TGTGCCAGCAGCGTAGGCGCAGGGTACTCCTACGAGCAGTACTTC.

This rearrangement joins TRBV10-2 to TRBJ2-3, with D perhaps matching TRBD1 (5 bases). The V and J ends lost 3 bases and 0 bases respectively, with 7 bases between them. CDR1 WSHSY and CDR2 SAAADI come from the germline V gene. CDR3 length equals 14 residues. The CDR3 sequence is CASSEGASTDTQYF. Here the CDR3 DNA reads TGCGCCAGCAGTGAAGGGGCTAGCACAGATACGCAGTATTTT.

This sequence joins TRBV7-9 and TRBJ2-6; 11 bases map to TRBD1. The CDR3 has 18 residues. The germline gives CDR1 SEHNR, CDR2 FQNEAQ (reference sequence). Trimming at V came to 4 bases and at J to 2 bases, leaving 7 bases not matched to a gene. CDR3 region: CASSSGTGGLTGANVLTF. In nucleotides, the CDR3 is TGTGCCAGCAGCTCCGGGACAGGGGGACTAACTGGGGCCAACGTCCTGACTTTC.

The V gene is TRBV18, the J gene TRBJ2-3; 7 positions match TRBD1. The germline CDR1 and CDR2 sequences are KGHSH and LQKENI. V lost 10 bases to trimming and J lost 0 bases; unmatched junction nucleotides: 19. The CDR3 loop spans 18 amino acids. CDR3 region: CATYTGTEPVSSTDTQYF. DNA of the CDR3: TGTGCCACCTATACCGGGACAGAGCCCGTTTCTAGCACAGATACGCAGTATTTT.

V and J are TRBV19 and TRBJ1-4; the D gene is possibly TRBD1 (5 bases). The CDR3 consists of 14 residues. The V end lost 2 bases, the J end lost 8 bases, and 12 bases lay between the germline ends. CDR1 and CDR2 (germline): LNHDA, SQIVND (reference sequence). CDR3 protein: CASSIQGVSEKLFF. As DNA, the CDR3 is TGTGCCAGTAGTATACAGGGAGTCAGCGAAAAACTGTTTTTT.

The CDR3 DNA is TGCGCCAGCAGCCAAGATTTTTCTTGGGACTCTGGGGCCAACGTCCTGACTTTC. Translating gives CASSQDFSWDSGANVLTF. This chain uses TRBV4-3 with TRBJ2-6; the D is unclear. The CDR3 length is 18 residues. Germline V gives CDR1 LGHNA, CDR2 YSLEER. Trimming left V 0 bases short and J 0 bases short, with 12 bases between.

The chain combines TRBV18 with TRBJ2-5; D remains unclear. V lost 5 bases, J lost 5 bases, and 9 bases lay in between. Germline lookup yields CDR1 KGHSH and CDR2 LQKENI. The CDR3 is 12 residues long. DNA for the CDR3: TGTGCCAGCTCAGGAATCCGGGAGACCCAGTACTTC. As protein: CASSGIRETQYF.

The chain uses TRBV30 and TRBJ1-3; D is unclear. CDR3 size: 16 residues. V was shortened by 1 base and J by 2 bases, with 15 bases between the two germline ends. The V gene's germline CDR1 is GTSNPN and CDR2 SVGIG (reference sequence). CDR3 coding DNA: TGTGCCTGGAGTGAAGGACCGCGGTTGGCTGGAAACACCATATATTTT. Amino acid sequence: CAWSEGPRLAGNTIYF.

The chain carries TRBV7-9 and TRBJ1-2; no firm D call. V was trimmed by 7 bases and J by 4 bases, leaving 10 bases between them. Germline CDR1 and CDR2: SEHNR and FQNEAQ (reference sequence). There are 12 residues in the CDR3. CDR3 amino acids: CASNSAFYGYTF. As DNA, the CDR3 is TGTGCCAGCAACTCGGCCTTCTATGGCTACACCTTC.

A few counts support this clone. The CDR3 DNA reads as TGTGCCAGCAGTCTTAGCTGGGCCGGGGAGCTGTTTTTT. This translates into CASSLSWAGELFF. This chain links TRBV6-5 with TRBJ2-2; D gene ambiguous. CDR1 is MNHEY and CDR2 is SVGAGI in the germline V gene. This CDR3 has 13 residues. V was trimmed by 5 bases and J by 6 bases, leaving 10 bases between them.

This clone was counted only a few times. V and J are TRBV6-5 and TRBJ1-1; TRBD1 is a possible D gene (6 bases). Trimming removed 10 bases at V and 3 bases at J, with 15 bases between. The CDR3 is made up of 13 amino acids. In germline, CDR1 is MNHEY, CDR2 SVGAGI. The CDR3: CATRRGGDTEAFF. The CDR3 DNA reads TGTGCCACTCGACGAGGGGGGGACACTGAAGCTTTCTTT.

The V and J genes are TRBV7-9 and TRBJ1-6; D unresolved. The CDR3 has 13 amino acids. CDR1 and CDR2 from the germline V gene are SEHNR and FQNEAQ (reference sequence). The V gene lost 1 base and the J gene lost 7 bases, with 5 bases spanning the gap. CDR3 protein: CASSLDRNSPLHF. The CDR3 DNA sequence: TGTGCCAGCAGCTTAGACAGAAATTCACCCCTCCACTTT.

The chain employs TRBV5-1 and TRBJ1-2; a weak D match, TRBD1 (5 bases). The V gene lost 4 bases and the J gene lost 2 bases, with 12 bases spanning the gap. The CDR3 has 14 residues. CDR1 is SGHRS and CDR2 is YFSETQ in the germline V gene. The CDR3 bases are TGCGCCAGCAGCCCCTCGACAGAGAACTATGGCTACACCTTC. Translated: CASSPSTENYGYTF. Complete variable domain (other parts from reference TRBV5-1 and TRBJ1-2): KAGVTQTPRYLIKTRGQQVTLSCSPISGHRSVSWYQQTPGQGLQFLFEYFSETQRNKGNFPGRFSGRQFSNSRSEMNVSTLELGDSALYLCASSPSTENYGYTFGSGTRLTVV.

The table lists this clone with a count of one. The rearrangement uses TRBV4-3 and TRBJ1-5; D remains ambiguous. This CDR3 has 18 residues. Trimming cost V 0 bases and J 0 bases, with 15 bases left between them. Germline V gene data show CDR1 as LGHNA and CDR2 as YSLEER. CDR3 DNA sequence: TGCGCCAGCAGCCAAGATGCAGGCAGCTACCTTAGCAATCAGCCCCAGCATTTT. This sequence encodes CASSQDAGSYLSNQPQHF.

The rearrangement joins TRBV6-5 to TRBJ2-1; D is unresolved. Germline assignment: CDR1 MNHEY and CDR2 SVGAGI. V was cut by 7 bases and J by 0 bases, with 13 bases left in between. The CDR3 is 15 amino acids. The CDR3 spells CASKREISSYNEQFF. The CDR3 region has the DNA TGTGCCAGCAAACGAGAGATAAGCTCCTACAATGAGCAGTTCTTC.

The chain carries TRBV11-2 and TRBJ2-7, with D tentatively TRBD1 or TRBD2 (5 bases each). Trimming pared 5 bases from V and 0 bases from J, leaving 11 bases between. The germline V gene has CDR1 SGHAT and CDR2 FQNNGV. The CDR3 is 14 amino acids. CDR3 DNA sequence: TGTGCCAGCAGCCCGGGACCGAACTCCTACGAGCAGTACTTC. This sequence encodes CASSPGPNSYEQYF.

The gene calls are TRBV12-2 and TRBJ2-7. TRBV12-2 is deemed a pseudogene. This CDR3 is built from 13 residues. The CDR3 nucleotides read TGTGCAAGTCGCTTAGACCCCAGCCACGAGCAGTACTTC. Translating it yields CASRLDPSHEQYF.

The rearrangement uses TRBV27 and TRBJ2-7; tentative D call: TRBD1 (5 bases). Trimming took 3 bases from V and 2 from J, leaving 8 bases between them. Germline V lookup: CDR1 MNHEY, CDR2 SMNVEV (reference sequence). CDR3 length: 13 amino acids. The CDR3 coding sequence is TGTGCCAGCAGTTTTTTAGGGGCCTACGAGCAGTACTTC. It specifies CASSFLGAYEQYF.

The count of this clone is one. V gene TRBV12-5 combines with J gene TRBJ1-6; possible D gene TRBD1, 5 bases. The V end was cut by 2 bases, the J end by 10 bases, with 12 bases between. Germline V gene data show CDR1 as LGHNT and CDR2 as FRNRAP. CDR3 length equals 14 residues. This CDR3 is CASGLLPGNSPLHF. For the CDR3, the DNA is TGTGCTAGTGGTTTGCTTCCAGGGAACTCACCCCTCCACTTT.

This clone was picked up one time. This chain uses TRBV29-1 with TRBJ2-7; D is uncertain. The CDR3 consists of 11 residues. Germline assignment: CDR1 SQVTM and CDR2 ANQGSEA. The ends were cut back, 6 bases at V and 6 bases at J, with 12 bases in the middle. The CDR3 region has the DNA TGCAGCGTGATAACGGCCGGCGAGCAGTACTTC. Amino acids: CSVITAGEQYF.

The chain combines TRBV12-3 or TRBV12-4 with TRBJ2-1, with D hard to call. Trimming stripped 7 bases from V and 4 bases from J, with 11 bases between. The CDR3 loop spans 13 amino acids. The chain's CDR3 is CASTGTNYNEQFF. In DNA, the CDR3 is TGTGCCAGCACGGGCACCAATTACAATGAGCAGTTCTTC.